Shown below are 24 T cell receptor beta chains from a single sample sequenced in a study of CD8 T cells in Susac syndrome. With random hexamers, reverse transcription was performed on about 0.5 to 1 ug of RNA. Each CDR3 protein gets one entry after TCRdb re-called the immunoSEQ multiplex PCR reads with MiXCR. The sample includes some 170,000 distinct CDR3 sequences, less than 95% of them seen just once. The specimen was CD4+ T cells from PBMCs. The receptors here all came from a human donor in good health.

This rearrangement joins TRBV5-1 to TRBJ2-5, with TRBD2 identical over 10 bases. Trimming took 3 bases from V and 1 from J; bases not matched to a gene: 9. The germline V gene has CDR1 SGHRS and CDR2 YFSETQ. This CDR3 has 17 residues. The CDR3, as DNA: TGCGCCAGCAGCTCCGAGTCTAGCGGGAGACGCCAAGAGACCCAGTACTTC. Its protein product is CASSSESSGRRQETQYF.

J is TRBJ2-3 and V is TRBV14; D ambiguous. Per germline, CDR1 SGHDN and CDR2 FVKESK. There are 11 residues in the CDR3. With 1 base removed from V and 7 bases from J, the gap between germline ends came to 3 bases. The CDR3 region has the DNA TGTGCCAGCAGCCAAGCTAATACGCAGTATTTT. Translated: CASSQANTQYF.

This clonotype was counted a single time. The chain couples TRBV28 to TRBJ1-2; 8 nucleotides line up with TRBD1. V lost 1 base to trimming and J lost 6 bases; unmatched junction nucleotides: 4. The CDR3 spans 14 residues. Per the germline V gene, CDR1 is MDHEN and CDR2 is SYDVKM. The CDR3 nucleotides read TGTGCCAGCAGTTTATTGACAGGGGTGGATGGCTACACCTTC. It encodes CASSLLTGVDGYTF.

The chain joins TRBV20-1 to TRBJ2-7, with D hard to call. V dropped 2 bases and J dropped 5 bases, with 4 bases sitting between them. Germline-derived CDR1 and CDR2 are DFQATT and SNEGSKA (reference sequence). CDR3 length: 10 residues. The CDR3 here is CSARSHEQYF. The CDR3 nucleotides read TGCAGTGCTAGATCCCACGAGCAGTACTTC.

V gene TRBV2 combines with J gene TRBJ1-5, with unresolved D. V dropped 5 bases and J dropped 10 bases, with 12 bases sitting between them. Germline V gives CDR1 SNHLY, CDR2 FYNNEI. The length of the CDR3 is 12 residues. The CDR3 is CASSPEGVPQHF. The CDR3 DNA follows: TGTGCCAGCAGTCCCGAGGGAGTCCCCCAGCATTTT.

This clonotype appeared once. The chain carries TRBV2 and TRBJ2-1; D is undetermined. V was cut by 2 bases and J by 4 bases, with 9 bases left in between. The CDR3 totals 14 residues. Germline V gives CDR1 SNHLY, CDR2 FYNNEI. CDR3 in amino acids: CASSELVSYNEQFF. CDR3 nucleotide sequence: TGTGCCAGCAGTGAACTCGTTAGTTACAATGAGCAGTTCTTC.

CDR3 nucleotide sequence: TGTGCCAGCAGCCTAGAAGGACTAGCGGGAGTCTCGCAGTACTTC. Encoded protein: CASSLEGLAGVSQYF. V usage is TRBV7-9 and J usage is TRBJ2-7; 13 nucleotides line up with TRBD2. Germline V gene data show CDR1 as SEHNR and CDR2 as FQNEAQ (reference sequence). Trimming cost V 5 bases and J 9 bases; bases outside gene matches: 10. The length of the CDR3 is 15 residues.

This clonotype was counted a single time. The chain carries TRBV9 and TRBJ2-1; tentative D call: TRBD2 (6 bases). V lost 0 bases to trimming and J lost 4 bases, with 8 bases between them. The CDR3 has 14 amino acids. Germline loops: CDR1 SGDLS, CDR2 YYNGEE. The CDR3 nucleotides are TGTGCCAGCAGCGTAGCGGGAGAGTACAATGAGCAGTTCTTC. It codes for CASSVAGEYNEQFF.

V and J are TRBV28 and TRBJ1-2; D not resolved. Trimming removed 7 bases from V and 4 bases from J, with 19 bases in between. Germline CDR1 MDHEN, CDR2 SYDVKM. This CDR3 has 15 amino acids. The CDR3 DNA reads as TGTGCCAGCATCCCCCAGGCCTTGGGTACCTATGGCTACACCTTC. Protein sequence: CASIPQALGTYGYTF.

The V gene is TRBV3-1, the J gene TRBJ1-1; a weak D match, TRBD1 (5 bases). The V end was cut by 1 base, the J end by 11 bases, with 14 bases between. Germline V lookup: CDR1 LGHDT, CDR2 YNNKEL (reference sequence). CDR3 size: 13 residues. CDR3 residues: CASSQVRGEGAFF. CDR3 DNA: TGTGCCAGCAGCCAAGTTCGGGGAGAGGGGGCTTTCTTT.

The V call is TRBV29-1, the J call TRBJ2-1, with TRBD2 matching over 11 bases. Trimming cost V 2 bases and J 10 bases; bases outside gene matches: 10. CDR3 length: 15 residues. The germline V gene encodes CDR1 SQVTM and CDR2 ANQGSEA. The CDR3 DNA reads TGCAGCGTTGAACCTAGCGGGAGGTACGAGCTCGAGCAGTTCTTC. This translates into CSVEPSGRYELEQFF.

The chain joins TRBV12-3 or TRBV12-4 to TRBJ2-2, with 9 bases aligning to TRBD2. The CDR3 is made up of 15 amino acids. V shed 7 bases and J 3 bases; nucleotides not matched to a gene: 6. The CDR3 spells CASTLTSGYTGELFF. In nucleotides, the CDR3 is TGTGCCAGCACCCTGACTAGCGGTTACACCGGGGAGCTGTTTTTT.

The chain is built from TRBV2 and TRBJ2-7, with 11 bases matching TRBD2. V dropped 4 bases and J dropped 2; count of bases not matched to a gene: 4. The CDR3 has 15 residues. CDR1 is SNHLY, CDR2 FYNNEI, per germline. The CDR3 bases are TGTGCCAGCAGTGGACGACTAGCGGGGACCTACGAGCAGTACTTC. Residues: CASSGRLAGTYEQYF. Filled out from reference TRBV2 and TRBJ2-7, the complete variable domain reads EPEVTQTPSHQVTQMGQEVILRCVPISNHLYFYWYRQILGQKVEFLVSFYNNEISEKSEIFDDQFSVERPDGSNFTLKIRSTKLEDSAMYFCASSGRLAGTYEQYFGPGTRLTVT.

This clonotype was detected once. V gene TRBV18 combines with J gene TRBJ2-1; D unclear. The CDR3 consists of 12 residues. The V gene's germline CDR1 is KGHSH and CDR2 LQKENI. The ends were cut back, 2 bases at V and 6 bases at J, with 5 bases in the middle. CDR3 sequence: CASSPGINEQFF. CDR3 in DNA: TGTGCCAGCTCACCAGGGATCAATGAGCAGTTCTTC.

J is TRBJ2-1 and V is TRBV9; 7 bases agree with TRBD1. CDR1 and CDR2 from the germline V gene are SGDLS and YYNGEE. The V and J ends lost 2 bases and 4 bases, in that order; junction bases with no gene match: 3. The length of the CDR3 is 14 residues. In DNA, the CDR3 is TGTGCCAGCAGCGTCGGACAGGCTTACAATGAGCAGTTCTTC. Its translation: CASSVGQAYNEQFF.

For the CDR3, the DNA is TGCAGTGCTAGAGGGGGGACTCAAGTCAGACCAACGCAGTATTTT. Amino acid sequence: CSARGGTQVRPTQYF. This chain uses TRBV20-1 with TRBJ2-3; D is possibly TRBD2 (6 bases). V gave up 1 base and J gave up 9 bases, with 20 bases separating them. Per the germline V gene, CDR1 is DFQATT and CDR2 is SNEGSKA (reference sequence). The CDR3 sequence is 15 residues long.

The gene calls are TRBV6-2 or TRBV6-3 and TRBJ2-1; the match to TRBD2 covers 12 bases. The CDR3 contains 13 residues. CDR1 is MNHEY, CDR2 SVGEGT, per germline. V lost 4 bases and J lost 10; bases outside the gene matches: 2. In nucleotides, the CDR3 is TGTGCCAGCAGTTCTAGCGGGAGGGGCGAGCAGTTCTTC. Amino acid sequence: CASSSSGRGEQFF.

This clonotype occurred once. V usage is TRBV3-1 and J usage is TRBJ1-5, with D perhaps matching TRBD1 (5 bases). The germline gives CDR1 LGHDT, CDR2 YNNKEL (reference sequence). The CDR3 loop spans 15 amino acids. Trimming took 2 bases from V and 5 from J, leaving 13 bases between them. CDR3 DNA: TGTGCCAGCAGCCAACTGGGGCTCCGGGATCAGCCCCAGCATTTT. It yields the protein CASSQLGLRDQPQHF.

The chain employs TRBV6-2 or TRBV6-3 and TRBJ1-1; D gene unclear. Germline assignment: CDR1 MNHEY and CDR2 SVGEGT. The ends were cut back, 4 bases at V and 4 bases at J, with 10 bases in the middle. The CDR3 has 13 residues. Written as DNA, the CDR3 is TGTGCCAGCAGTTCTCGTAGAATCACTGAAGCTTTCTTT. Protein sequence: CASSSRRITEAFF.

CDR3 in DNA: TGTGCCAGCAGAGACTCAGGGAGGAGAAATGAAAAACTGTTTTTT. Its translation: CASRDSGRRNEKLFF. The chain is built from TRBV27 and TRBJ1-4, with a possible D match to TRBD1 (5 bases). The germline V gene encodes CDR1 MNHEY and CDR2 SMNVEV (reference sequence). Between the trimmed V and J ends, which lost 6 bases and 5 bases, there was a span of 16 bases. This CDR3 region has 15 residues.

The chain recombines TRBV28 with TRBJ2-7; TRBD2 might be the D (5 bases). CDR1 MDHEN and CDR2 SYDVKM come from the germline V gene. Deletions cut 8 bases from V and 2 bases from J, with 16 bases between. There are 14 residues in the CDR3. This CDR3 reads CASRGLLSPYEQYF. The CDR3 nucleotides are TGTGCCAGCCGAGGACTCCTCAGTCCCTACGAGCAGTACTTC.

The J gene is TRBJ2-6, the V gene TRBV30, with 10 bases identical to TRBD1. From germline, CDR1 is GTSNPN and CDR2 SVGIG (reference sequence). V trimming: 6 bases; J trimming: 0 bases; junction bases outside the gene matches: 8. CDR3 size: 17 residues. The CDR3 DNA follows: TGTGCCTGCGTCCCGGGACAGGGGATCTCTGGGGCCAACGTCCTGACTTTC. Its translation is CACVPGQGISGANVLTF.

The genes are TRBV28 and TRBJ2-7; D unclear. This CDR3 spans 14 amino acids. V shed 6 bases and J shed 0 bases, with 12 bases lying between them. CDR1 is MDHEN, CDR2 SYDVKM, per germline. The CDR3 sequence is CASSGHSYSYEQYF. Written as DNA, the CDR3 is TGTGCCAGCAGCGGGCATTCCTACTCCTACGAGCAGTACTTC.

This clonotype appeared once. The V call is TRBV30, the J call TRBJ2-3; either TRBD1 or TRBD2 may fit D (6 bases each). V lost 0 bases, J lost 4 bases, and 8 bases lay in between. In germline, CDR1 is GTSNPN, CDR2 SVGIG (reference sequence). The CDR3 contains 13 residues. CDR3 in DNA: TGTGCCTGGAGTGTGGAGGGGGCAGATACGCAGTATTTT. Encoded protein: CAWSVEGADTQYF.